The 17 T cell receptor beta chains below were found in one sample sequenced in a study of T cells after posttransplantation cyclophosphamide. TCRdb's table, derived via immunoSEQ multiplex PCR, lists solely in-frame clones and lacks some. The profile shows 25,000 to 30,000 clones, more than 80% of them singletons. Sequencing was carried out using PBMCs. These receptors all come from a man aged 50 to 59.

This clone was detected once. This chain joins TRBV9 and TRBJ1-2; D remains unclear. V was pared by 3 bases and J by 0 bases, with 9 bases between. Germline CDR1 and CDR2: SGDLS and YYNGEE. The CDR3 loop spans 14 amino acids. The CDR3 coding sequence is TGTGCCAGCAGCGACGCGATGCCTAACTATGGCTACACCTTC. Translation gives CASSDAMPNYGYTF.

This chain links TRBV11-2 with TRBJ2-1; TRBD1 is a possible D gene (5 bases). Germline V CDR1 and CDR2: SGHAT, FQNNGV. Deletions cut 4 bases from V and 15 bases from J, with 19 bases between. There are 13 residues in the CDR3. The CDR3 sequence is CASSSSTKERGFF. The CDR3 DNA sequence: TGTGCCAGCAGCTCTTCCACGAAGGAAAGGGGGTTCTTC. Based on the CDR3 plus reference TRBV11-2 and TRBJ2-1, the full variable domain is EAGVAQSPRYKIIEKRQSVAFWCNPISGHATLYWYQQILGQGPKLLIQFQNNGVVDDSQLPKDRFSAERLKGVDSTLKIQPAKLEDSAVYLCASSSSTKERGFFGPGTRLTVL.

The CDR3 here is CASSLRRELGYTF. DNA of the CDR3: TGTGCCAGCAGTTTAAGACGGGAGCTAGGCTACACCTTC. The J gene is TRBJ1-2, the V gene TRBV28, with D unclear. V gave up 2 bases and J gave up 8 bases, with 12 bases separating them. The CDR3 extends over 13 amino acids. Germline loops: CDR1 MDHEN, CDR2 SYDVKM.

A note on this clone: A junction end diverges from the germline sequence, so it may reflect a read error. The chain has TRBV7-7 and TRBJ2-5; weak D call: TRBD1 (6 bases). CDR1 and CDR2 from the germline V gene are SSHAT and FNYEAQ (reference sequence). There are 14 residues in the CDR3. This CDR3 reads CASSPRTAQETQYF. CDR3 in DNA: TGTGCTAGCAGCCCGCGGACAGCGCAGGAGACCCAGTACTTC.

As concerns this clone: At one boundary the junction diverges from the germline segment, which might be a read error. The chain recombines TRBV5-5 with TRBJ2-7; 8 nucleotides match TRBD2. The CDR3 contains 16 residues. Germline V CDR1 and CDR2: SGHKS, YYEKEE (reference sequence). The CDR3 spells CASSWPDRTSSYEQYF. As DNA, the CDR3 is TGTGCCAGCAGCTGGCCCGACAGGACTAGCTCCTACGAGCAGTACTTT.

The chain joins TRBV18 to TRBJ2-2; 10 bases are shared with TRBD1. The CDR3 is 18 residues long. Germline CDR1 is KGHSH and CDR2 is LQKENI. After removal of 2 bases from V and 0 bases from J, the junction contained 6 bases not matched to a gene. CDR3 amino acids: CASSPSPTGGANTGELFF. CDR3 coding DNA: TGTGCCAGCTCACCATCGCCGACAGGGGGCGCGAACACCGGGGAGCTGTTTTTT.

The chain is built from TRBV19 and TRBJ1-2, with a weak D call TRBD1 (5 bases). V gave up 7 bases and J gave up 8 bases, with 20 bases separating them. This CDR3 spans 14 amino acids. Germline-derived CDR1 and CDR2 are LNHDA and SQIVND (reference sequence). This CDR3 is CASTPWGGVAGYTF. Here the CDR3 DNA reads TGTGCCAGTACCCCTTGGGGAGGGGTAGCGGGCTACACCTTC.

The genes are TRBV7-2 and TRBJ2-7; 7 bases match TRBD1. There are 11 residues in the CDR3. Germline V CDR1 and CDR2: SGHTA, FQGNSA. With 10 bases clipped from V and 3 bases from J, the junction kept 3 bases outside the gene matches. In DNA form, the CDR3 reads TGTGCCACCTCAGGGGGCTACGAGCAGTACTTC. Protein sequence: CATSGGYEQYF.

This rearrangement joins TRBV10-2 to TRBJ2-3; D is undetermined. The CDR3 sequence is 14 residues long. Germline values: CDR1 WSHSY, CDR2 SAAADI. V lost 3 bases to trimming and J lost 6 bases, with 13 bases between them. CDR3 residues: CASSDRVASDTQYF. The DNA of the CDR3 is TGCGCCAGCAGTGATCGCGTAGCTAGTGATACGCAGTATTTT.

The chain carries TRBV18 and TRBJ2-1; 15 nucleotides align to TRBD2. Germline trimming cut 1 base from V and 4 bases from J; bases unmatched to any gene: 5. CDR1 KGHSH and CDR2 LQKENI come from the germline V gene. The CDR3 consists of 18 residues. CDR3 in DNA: TGTGCCAGCTCACCACTCGGACTAGCGGGGGGGTGGTACAATGAGCAGTTCTTC. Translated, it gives CASSPLGLAGGWYNEQFF.

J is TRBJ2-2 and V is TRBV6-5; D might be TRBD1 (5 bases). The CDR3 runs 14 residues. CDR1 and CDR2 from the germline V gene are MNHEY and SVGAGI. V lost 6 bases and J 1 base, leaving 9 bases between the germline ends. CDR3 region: CASSRDRNTGELFF. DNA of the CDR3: TGTGCCAGCAGCCGTGACAGGAACACCGGGGAGCTGTTTTTT.

CDR3 in amino acids: CASSPRDRINYGYTF. CDR3 DNA: TGTGCCAGTAGTCCCCGGGACAGGATTAACTATGGCTACACCTTC. The chain uses TRBV19 and TRBJ1-2, with 8 positions matching TRBD1. With V trimmed by 5 bases and J by 1 base, 6 bases remained unmatched. Per germline, CDR1 LNHDA and CDR2 SQIVND (reference sequence). CDR3 length: 15 residues. The variable domain in full, completed from reference TRBV19 and TRBJ1-2, reads DGGITQSPKYLFRKEGQNVTLSCEQNLNHDAMYWYRQDPGQGLRLIYYSQIVNDFQKGDIAEGYSVSREKKESFPLTVTSAQKNPTAFYLCASSPRDRINYGYTFGSGTRLTVV.

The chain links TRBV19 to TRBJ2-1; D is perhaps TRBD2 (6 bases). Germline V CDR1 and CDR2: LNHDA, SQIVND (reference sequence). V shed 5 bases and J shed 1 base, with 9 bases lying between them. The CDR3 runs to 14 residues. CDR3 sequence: CASSHGGSYNEQFF. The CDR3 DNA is TGTGCCAGTAGTCATGGGGGGTCCTACAATGAGCAGTTCTTC.

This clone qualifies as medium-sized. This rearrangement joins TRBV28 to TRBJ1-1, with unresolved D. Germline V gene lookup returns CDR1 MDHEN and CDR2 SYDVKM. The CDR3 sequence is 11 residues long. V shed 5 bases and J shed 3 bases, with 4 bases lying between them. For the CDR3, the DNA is TGTGCCAGCAGTCGAGACACTGAAGCTTTCTTT. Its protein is CASSRDTEAFF.

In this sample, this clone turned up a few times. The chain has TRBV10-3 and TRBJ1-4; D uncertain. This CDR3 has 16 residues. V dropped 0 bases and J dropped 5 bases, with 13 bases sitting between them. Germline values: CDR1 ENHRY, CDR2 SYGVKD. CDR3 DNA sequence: TGTGCCATCAGTGAGTCGATCGCCGGGAGGAATGAAAAACTGTTTTTT. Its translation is CAISESIAGRNEKLFF.

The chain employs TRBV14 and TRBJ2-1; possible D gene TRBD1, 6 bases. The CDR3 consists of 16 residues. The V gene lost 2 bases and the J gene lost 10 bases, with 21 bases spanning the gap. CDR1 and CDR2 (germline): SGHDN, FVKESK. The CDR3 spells CASSQTENIYRVEQFF. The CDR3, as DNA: TGTGCCAGCAGCCAAACAGAAAATATCTACAGGGTCGAGCAGTTCTTC. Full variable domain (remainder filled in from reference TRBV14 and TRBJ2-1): EAGVTQFPSHSVIEKGQTVTLRCDPISGHDNLYWYRRVMGKEIKFLLHFVKESKQDESGMPNNRFLAERTGGTYSTLKVQPAELEDSGVYFCASSQTENIYRVEQFFGPGTRLTVL.

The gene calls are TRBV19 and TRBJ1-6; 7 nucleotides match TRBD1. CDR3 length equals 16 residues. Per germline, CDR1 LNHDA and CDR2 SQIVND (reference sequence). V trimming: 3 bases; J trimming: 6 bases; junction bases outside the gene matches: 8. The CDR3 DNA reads TGTGCCAGTAGTATTAACCTACAGGGGCGTAATTCACCCCTCCACTTT. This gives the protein CASSINLQGRNSPLHF.